This T cell receptor (beta chain) was retrieved from a study of blood T cell repertoires in COVID-19. Study-level background: Acute and convalescent COVID-19 samples came from the United States, Italy and Spain. PBMCs, B-cell-depleted T cells, or T cells were the source of the cDNA or gDNA that made up the material.

In the authors' methods: Reference gene primer amplification in the assay estimated nucleated cell counts. Profiling relied on immunoSEQ multiplex PCR, and the TCRdb table lists in-frame clones only, not all of them. That table furnishes V, J and clone size, whereas the DNA furnished D and trimming. The sample consists of 250,000 to 300,000 clones, about 88% of them appearing once. CDR3 size: 14 residues. Germline assignment: CDR1 LNHDA and CDR2 SQIVND (reference sequence). V lost 7 bases to trimming and J lost 7 bases, with 16 bases between them. This sequence joins TRBV19 and TRBJ1-4; D gene uncertain. The clonotype was recovered from a man aged 30 to 39 with acute COVID-19. The material sequenced was PBMCs or T cells enriched from blood (not recorded which). This CDR3 is CASNRERESEKLFF. In DNA, the CDR3 is TGTGCCAGTAATCGAGAGAGGGAGAGTGAAAAACTGTTTTTT.